These 17 T cell receptor beta chains share one sample of origin, sequenced in a study of early T cells in non-severe SARS-CoV-2 infection. TCRdb fed the 5' RACE reads into MiXCR, producing one record per CDR3 protein. The sample contains over 60,000 distinct CDR3 sequences, over 9% of which appear only once. The specimen was whole blood, collected at baseline. The receptors were gathered from an adult who was a healthcare worker with PCR-confirmed SARS-CoV-2 infection or an uninfected control (not recorded which).

This chain connects TRBV12-3 or TRBV12-4 to TRBJ2-7; possibly TRBD1 for D (6 bases). V was trimmed by 6 bases and J by 13 bases, leaving 25 bases between them. This CDR3 region has 14 residues. CDR3 protein: CASSPTGMTGFAYF. CDR3 bases: TGTGCCAGCAGCCCGACCGGTATGACAGGATTCGCTTACTTC.

This clonotype has a handful of counts. The rearrangement uses TRBV20-1 and TRBJ1-4; D remains unclear. The germline V gene has CDR1 DFQATT and CDR2 SNEGSKA (reference sequence). The CDR3 is made up of 15 amino acids. V was clipped by 0 bases and J by 2 bases, with 10 bases between them. In nucleotides, the CDR3 is TGCAGTGCTAGAGATAGGACCACCACTAATGAAAAACTGTTTTTT. Translating gives CSARDRTTTNEKLFF.

This clonotype was observed at least ten times. The J gene is TRBJ2-2, the V gene TRBV6-2 or TRBV6-3; 7 bases map to TRBD1. V lost 4 bases to trimming and J lost 1 base; unmatched junction nucleotides: 0. CDR1 and CDR2 (germline): MNHEY, SVGEGT. The length of the CDR3 is 14 residues. DNA of the CDR3: TGTGCCAGCAGTTGGACAGGGAACACCGGGGAGCTGTTTTTT. Protein product: CASSWTGNTGELFF.

Only a few counts were recorded for this clonotype. This rearrangement joins TRBV3-2 to TRBJ2-1; the table's D call of TRBD2 was not tested on the DNA. TRBV3-2 is given as a pseudogene. The CDR3 covers 15 residues. The CDR3 sequence: CASSQGPASGNEQFF. DNA of the CDR3: TGTGCCAGCAGCCAAGGCCCGGCTAGCGGCAATGAGCAGTTCTTC.

In its sample, this clonotype was seen many times. This rearrangement joins TRBV19 to TRBJ2-3; 7 nucleotides agree with TRBD2. The junction had 17 bases not matched to a gene; V was cut back by 11 bases and J by 0 bases. The germline gives CDR1 LNHDA, CDR2 SQIVND (reference sequence). The length of the CDR3 is 17 residues. This CDR3 is CAELHPNLRGSTDTQYF. The DNA for the CDR3 is TGTGCCGAACTCCACCCGAACTTGCGGGGGAGCACAGATACGCAGTATTTT.

This clonotype was seen many times. The chain is built from TRBV11-2 and TRBJ2-7; D possibly corresponds to TRBD2 (6 bases). Germline CDR1 SGHAT, CDR2 FQNNGV. Trimming pared 4 bases from V and 2 bases from J, leaving 15 bases between. This CDR3 is 15 amino acids long. CDR3 sequence (DNA): TGTGCCAGCAGCTCAGGAGGGACGGTAACCTACGAGCAGTACTTC. Protein sequence: CASSSGGTVTYEQYF.

This clonotype is labeled medium-sized. This chain joins TRBV5-1 and TRBJ2-1; D may be TRBD2 (6 bases). The CDR3 extends over 15 amino acids. Germline CDR1 SGHRS, CDR2 YFSETQ. The V end was cut by 0 bases, the J end by 5 bases, with 12 bases between. The CDR3 sequence: CASSLVGGGNNEQFF. The CDR3 DNA sequence: TGCGCCAGCAGCTTGGTCGGGGGTGGTAACAATGAGCAGTTCTTC.

This sequence joins TRBV20-1 and TRBJ2-5; TRBD2 agrees at 8 bases. With V trimmed by 6 bases and J by 2 bases, 8 bases remained unmatched. Germline loops: CDR1 DFQATT, CDR2 SNEGSKA (reference sequence). CDR3 length: 14 residues. CDR3 DNA sequence: TGCAGTGCCAGTAGCGGGGTAGAACAAGAGACCCAGTACTTC. Encoded protein: CSASSGVEQETQYF.

This clonotype was seen a few times. The chain combines TRBV18 with TRBJ2-7, with D maybe TRBD1 (6 bases). This CDR3 has 12 residues. Germline V gene sequence: CDR1 KGHSH, CDR2 LQKENI. V was shortened by 3 bases and J by 3 bases, with 6 bases between the two germline ends. CDR3 nucleotides: TGTGCCAGCTCACCGGACAGCTACGAGCAGTACTTC. Translating it yields CASSPDSYEQYF.

The chain couples TRBV20-1 to TRBJ1-2; D unclear. V lost 5 bases, J lost 8 bases, and 21 bases lay in between. The CDR3 is 14 residues long. Per the germline V gene, CDR1 is DFQATT and CDR2 is SNEGSKA (reference sequence). CDR3 residues: CSAAAGGGRGGYTF. CDR3 in DNA: TGCAGTGCTGCGGCGGGAGGTGGACGAGGGGGCTACACCTTC.

The chain couples TRBV4-3 to TRBJ1-1, with D maybe TRBD1 (5 bases). V lost 0 bases, J lost 0 bases, and 20 bases lay in between. The CDR3 spans 19 residues. The V gene's germline CDR1 is LGHNA and CDR2 YSLEER. The CDR3 DNA is TGCGCCAGCAGCCAAGATCCGCCAGGGACGACGGTAATGAACACTGAAGCTTTCTTT. As protein: CASSQDPPGTTVMNTEAFF.

This clonotype was observed a few times. The V gene is TRBV20-1, the J gene TRBJ2-1; TRBD2 might be the D (7 bases). Germline CDR1 and CDR2: DFQATT and SNEGSKA (reference sequence). The CDR3 is made up of 14 amino acids. V was trimmed by 5 bases and J by 9 bases, leaving 20 bases between them. CDR3 coding DNA: TGCAGTGCTGGAACGCTGGGGGGGGCCGGTGAGCAGTTCTTC. Amino acid sequence: CSAGTLGGAGEQFF.

The sample holds many counts of this clonotype. The chain's CDR3 is CASSLSEGRAEAFF. The CDR3 nucleotides read TGTGCCAGCAGCTTATCGGAGGGCCGAGCTGAAGCTTTCTTT. J is TRBJ1-1 and V is TRBV7-8; D unclear. The CDR3 has 14 amino acids. The germline V and J ends were trimmed by 2 bases and 6 bases, with 13 bases remaining between them. Germline lookup yields CDR1 SGHVS and CDR2 FQNEAQ.

This clonotype came up many times. The genes are TRBV12-3 or TRBV12-4 and TRBJ2-3, with 10 bases matching TRBD1. The CDR3 has 14 residues. V shed 6 bases, J shed 3 bases, and the junction held 3 bases outside the gene matches. CDR3 residues: CASRWTGGTDTQYF. In DNA, the CDR3 is TGTGCCAGCAGATGGACAGGGGGTACAGATACGCAGTATTTT.

This clonotype has only a few counts. The chain uses TRBV10-3 and TRBJ2-1; D is tentatively TRBD1 or TRBD2 (5 bases each). The CDR3 consists of 15 residues. Looked up from germline, CDR1 is ENHRY and CDR2 is SYGVKD. The germline V and J ends were trimmed by 6 bases and 8 bases, with 20 bases remaining between them. In DNA, the CDR3 is TGTGCCATCAGGACCGGGGCGAGTGGCGGCGATGAGCAGTTCTTC. It is translated as CAIRTGASGGDEQFF.

The chain couples TRBV18 to TRBJ1-1, with 9 bases fitting TRBD1. With 6 bases clipped from V and 11 bases from J, the junction kept 7 bases outside the gene matches. The CDR3 length is 12 residues. CDR1 KGHSH and CDR2 LQKENI come from the germline V gene. CDR3 nucleotide sequence: TGTGCCAGCTCCCGCCGGGACAGGGAGGCTTTCTTT. Its protein product is CASSRRDREAFF.

The chain employs TRBV7-8 and TRBJ2-7; perhaps TRBD1 as D (7 bases). This CDR3 has 15 residues. Germline CDR1 and CDR2: SGHVS and FQNEAQ. V lost 1 base, J lost 3 bases, and 13 bases lay in between. The CDR3 loop reads CASSLGSGGIYEQYF. The CDR3 nucleotides are TGTGCCAGCAGCTTAGGTTCAGGGGGGATCTACGAGCAGTACTTC.